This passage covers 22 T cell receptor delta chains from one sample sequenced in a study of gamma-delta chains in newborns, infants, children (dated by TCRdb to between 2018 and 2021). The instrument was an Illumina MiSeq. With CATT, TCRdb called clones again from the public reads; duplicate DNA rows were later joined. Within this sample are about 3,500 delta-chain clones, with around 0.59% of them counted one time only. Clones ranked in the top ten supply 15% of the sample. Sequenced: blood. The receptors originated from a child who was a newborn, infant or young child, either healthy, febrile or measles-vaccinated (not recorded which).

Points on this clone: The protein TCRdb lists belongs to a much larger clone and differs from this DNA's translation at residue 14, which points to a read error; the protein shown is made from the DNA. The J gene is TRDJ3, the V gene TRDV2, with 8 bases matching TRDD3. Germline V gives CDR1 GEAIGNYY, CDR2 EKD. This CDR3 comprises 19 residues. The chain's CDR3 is CACDTVKTGDTWDARQMFF. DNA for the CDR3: TGTGCCTGTGACACCGTGAAGACTGGGGATACCTGGGACGCCCGACAGATGTTTTTC.

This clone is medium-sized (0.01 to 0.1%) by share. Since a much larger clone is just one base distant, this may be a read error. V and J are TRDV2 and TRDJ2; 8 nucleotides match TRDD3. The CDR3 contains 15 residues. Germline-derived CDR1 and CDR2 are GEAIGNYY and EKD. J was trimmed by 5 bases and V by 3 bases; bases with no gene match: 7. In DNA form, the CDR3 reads TGTGCCTGTGACGCGCTGGTGGGGGATACAGCACAACTCTTCTTT. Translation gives CACDALVGDTAQLFF.

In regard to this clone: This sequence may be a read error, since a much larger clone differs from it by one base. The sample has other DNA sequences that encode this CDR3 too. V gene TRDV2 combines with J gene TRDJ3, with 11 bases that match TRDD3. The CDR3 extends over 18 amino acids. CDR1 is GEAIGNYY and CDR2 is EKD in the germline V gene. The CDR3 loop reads CACDTTGGYSWDTRQMFF. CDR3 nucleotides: TGCGCCTGTGACACTACTGGGGGATACTCCTGGGACACCCGACAGATGTTTTTC.

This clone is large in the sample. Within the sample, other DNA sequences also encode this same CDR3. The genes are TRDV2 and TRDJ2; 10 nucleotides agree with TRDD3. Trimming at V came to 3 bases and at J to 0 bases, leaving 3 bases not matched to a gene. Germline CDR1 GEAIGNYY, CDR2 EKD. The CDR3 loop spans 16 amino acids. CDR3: CACDPLGDTLTAQLFF. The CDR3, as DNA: TGTGCCTGTGACCCCCTGGGGGATACTTTGACAGCACAACTCTTCTTT.

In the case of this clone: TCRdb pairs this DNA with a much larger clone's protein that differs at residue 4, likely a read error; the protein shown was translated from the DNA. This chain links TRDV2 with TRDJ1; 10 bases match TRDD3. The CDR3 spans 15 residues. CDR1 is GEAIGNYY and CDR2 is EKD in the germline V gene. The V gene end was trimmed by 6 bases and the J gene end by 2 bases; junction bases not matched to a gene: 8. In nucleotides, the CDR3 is TGTGCCTGTAACCCTTTACTGGGGGATACCGATAAACTCATCTTT. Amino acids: CACNPLLGDTDKLIF.

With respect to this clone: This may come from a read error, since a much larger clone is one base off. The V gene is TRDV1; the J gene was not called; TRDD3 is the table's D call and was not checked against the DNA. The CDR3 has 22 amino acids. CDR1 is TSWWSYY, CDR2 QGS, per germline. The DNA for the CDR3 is TGTGCTCTTGGGGAACCCAGAGGCTTCCTACGGGGATACGAGGCGTACACCGATAAACTCATCTTC. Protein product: CALGEPRGFLRGYEAYTDKLIF.

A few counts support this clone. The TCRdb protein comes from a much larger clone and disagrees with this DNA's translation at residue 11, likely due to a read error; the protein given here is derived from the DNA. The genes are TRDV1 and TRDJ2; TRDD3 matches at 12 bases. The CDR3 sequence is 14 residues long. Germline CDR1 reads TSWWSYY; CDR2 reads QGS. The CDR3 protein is CALGVLGDTARLFF. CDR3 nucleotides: TGTGCTCTTGGGGTACTGGGGGATACAGCACGACTCTTCTTT.

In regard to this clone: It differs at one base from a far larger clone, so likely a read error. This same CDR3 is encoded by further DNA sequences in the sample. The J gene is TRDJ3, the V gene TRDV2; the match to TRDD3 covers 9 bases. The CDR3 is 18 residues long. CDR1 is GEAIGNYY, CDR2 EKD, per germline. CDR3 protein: CACDVLGESSWDTRQMFF. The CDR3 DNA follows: TGTGCCTGTGACGTACTGGGGGAGAGCTCCTGGGACACTCGACAGATGTTTTTC.

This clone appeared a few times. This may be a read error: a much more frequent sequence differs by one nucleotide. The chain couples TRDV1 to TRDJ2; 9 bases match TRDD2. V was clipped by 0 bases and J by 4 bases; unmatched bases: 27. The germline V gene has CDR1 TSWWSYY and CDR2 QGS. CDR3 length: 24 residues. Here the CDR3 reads CALGELVVEPSYGYRGLRTAQLFF. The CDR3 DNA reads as TGTGCTCTTGGGGAACTAGTAGTGGAGCCTTCCTACGGGTACCGGGGGCTCCGGACAGCACAACTCTTCTTT.

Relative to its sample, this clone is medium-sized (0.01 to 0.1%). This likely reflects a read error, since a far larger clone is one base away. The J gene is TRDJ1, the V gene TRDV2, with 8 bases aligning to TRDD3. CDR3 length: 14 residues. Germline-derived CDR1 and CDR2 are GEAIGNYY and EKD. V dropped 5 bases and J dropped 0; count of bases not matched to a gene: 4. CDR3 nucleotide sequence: TGTGCCTGTGGCATACTGGGGGACACCGATAAACTCATCTTT. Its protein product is CACGILGDTDKLIF.

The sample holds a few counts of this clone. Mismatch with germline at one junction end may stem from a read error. The CDR3: CACDWGSYWVTRQVFF. CDR3 DNA: TGTGCCTGCGACTGGGGGAGCTACTGGGTCACCCGACAGGTGTTTTTC. The rearrangement links TRDV2 to TRDJ3, with TRDD3 identical over 9 bases. Germline-derived CDR1 and CDR2 are GEAIGNYY and EKD. The CDR3 length is 16 residues.

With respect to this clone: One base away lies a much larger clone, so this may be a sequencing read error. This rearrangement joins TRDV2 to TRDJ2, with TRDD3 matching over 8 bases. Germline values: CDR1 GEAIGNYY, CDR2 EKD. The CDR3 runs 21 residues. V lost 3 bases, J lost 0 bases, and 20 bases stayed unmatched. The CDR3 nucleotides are TGTGCCTGTGACTCCGTTGTTTCCAGTACTGGGGGCCTAGCTTTGACAGCACAACTCTTCTTT. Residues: CACDSVVSSTGGLALTAQLFF.

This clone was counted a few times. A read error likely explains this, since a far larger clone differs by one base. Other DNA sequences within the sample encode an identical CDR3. The CDR3 spells CACDTVHGWGIRETAQLFF. As DNA, the CDR3 is TGTGCCTGTGACACCGTTCATGGCTGGGGGATACGCGAGACAGCACAGCTCTTCTTT. J is TRDJ2 and V is TRDV2, with 12 bases lining up with TRDD3. Germline V gene data show CDR1 as GEAIGNYY and CDR2 as EKD. The CDR3 has 19 residues.

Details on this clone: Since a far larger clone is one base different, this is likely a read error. CDR3 in DNA: TGTGCCTGTGGCACCGTTTGGGGGAGCTCCTGGGACACCCGACAGATGTTTTTC. This gives the protein CACGTVWGSSWDTRQMFF. This chain uses TRDV2 with TRDJ3; TRDD3 agrees at 7 bases. This CDR3 is 18 amino acids long. In germline, CDR1 is GEAIGNYY, CDR2 EKD.

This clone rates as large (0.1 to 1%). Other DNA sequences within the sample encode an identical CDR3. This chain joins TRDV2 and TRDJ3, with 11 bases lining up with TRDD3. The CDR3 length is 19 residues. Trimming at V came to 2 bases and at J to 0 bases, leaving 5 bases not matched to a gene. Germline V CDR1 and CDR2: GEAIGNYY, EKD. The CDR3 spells CACDKYWGISSWDTRQMFF. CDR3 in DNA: TGTGCCTGTGACAAGTACTGGGGGATAAGCTCCTGGGACACCCGACAGATGTTTTTC.

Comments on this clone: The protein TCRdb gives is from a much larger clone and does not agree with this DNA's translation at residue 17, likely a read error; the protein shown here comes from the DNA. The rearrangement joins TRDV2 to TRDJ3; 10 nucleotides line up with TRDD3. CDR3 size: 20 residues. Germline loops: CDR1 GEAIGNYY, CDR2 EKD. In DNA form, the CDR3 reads TGTGCCTGTGACCCTGTACTGGGGGATCCGAGCTCCTGGGACACCCGACGGATGTTTTTC. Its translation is CACDPVLGDPSSWDTRRMFF.

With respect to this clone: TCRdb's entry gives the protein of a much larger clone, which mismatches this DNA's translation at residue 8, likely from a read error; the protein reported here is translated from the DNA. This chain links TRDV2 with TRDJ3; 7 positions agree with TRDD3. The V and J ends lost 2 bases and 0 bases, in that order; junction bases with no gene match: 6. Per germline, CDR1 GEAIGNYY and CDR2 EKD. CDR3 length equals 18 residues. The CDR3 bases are TGTGCCTGTGACAGTACTGGGGAATACTCCTGGGACACCCGACAGATGTTTTTC. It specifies CACDSTGEYSWDTRQMFF.

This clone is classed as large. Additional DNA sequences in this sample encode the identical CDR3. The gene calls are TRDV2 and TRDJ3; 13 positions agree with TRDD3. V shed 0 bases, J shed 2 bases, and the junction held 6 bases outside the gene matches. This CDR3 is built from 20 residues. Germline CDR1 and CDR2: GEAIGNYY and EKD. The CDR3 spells CACDTVLGDTRTWDTRQMFF. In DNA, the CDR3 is TGTGCCTGTGACACCGTACTGGGGGATACGCGGACCTGGGACACCCGACAGATGTTTTTC.

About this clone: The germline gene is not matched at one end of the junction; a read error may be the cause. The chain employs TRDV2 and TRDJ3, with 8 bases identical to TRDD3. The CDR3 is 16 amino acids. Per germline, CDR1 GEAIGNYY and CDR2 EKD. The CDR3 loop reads CACDLLGAWDTRQMFF. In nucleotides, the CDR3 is TGTGCCTGTGACTTACTGGGGGCTTGGGACACCCGCCAGATGTTTTTC.

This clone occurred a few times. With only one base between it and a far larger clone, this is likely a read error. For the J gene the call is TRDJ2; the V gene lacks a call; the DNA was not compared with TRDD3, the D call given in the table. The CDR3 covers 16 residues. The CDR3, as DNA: TGTGCCTGTGACACGGTCCTGGGGGATCTGACAGCCCAACTCTTCTTT. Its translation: CACDTVLGDLTAQLFF.

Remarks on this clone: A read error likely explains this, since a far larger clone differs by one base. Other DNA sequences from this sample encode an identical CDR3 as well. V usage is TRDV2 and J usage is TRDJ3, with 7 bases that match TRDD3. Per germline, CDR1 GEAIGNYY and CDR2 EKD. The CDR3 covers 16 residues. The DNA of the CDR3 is TGTGCCTGTGACGGCCTGGGGGCCGGGGACACCAGACAGATGTTTTTC. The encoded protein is CACDGLGAGDTRQMFF.

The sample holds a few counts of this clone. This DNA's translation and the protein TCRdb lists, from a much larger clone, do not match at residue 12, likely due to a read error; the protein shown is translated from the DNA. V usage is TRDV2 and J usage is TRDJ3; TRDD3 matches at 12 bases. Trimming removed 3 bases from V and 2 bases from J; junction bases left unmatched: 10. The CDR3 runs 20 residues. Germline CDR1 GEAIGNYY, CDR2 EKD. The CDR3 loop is CACDPILGDTSPWDTRQMFF. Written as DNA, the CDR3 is TGTGCCTGTGACCCCATACTGGGGGATACAAGCCCCTGGGACACCCGACAGATGTTTTTC.